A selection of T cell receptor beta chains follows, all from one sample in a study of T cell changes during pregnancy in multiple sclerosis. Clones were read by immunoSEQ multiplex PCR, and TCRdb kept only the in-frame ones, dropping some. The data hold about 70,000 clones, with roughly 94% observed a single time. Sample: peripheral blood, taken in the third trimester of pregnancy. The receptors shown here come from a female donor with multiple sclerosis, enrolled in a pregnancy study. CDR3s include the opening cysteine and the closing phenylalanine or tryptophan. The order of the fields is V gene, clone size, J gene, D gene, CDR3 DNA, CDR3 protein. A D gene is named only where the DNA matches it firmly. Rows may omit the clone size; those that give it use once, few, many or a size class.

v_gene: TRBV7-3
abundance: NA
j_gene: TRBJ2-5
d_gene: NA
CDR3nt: TGTGCCAGCAGCTTAACCGGGGGTTTCCTCCAAGAGACCCAGTACTTC
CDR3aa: CASSLTGGFLQETQYF

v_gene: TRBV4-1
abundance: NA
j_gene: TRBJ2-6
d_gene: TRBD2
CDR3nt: TGCGCCAGCAGCTCTACAGCGGGGGGGCTTGGGGCCAACGTCCTGACTTTC
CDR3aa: CASSSTAGGLGANVLTF

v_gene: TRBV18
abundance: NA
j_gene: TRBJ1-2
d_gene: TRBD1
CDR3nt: TGTGCCAGCTCACTTAATATACCGGGACAGGGGAACGGCTACACCTTC
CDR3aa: CASSLNIPGQGNGYTF

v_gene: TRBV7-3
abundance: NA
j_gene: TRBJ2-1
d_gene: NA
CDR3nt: TGTGCCAGCAGCTTAATGGGGGGGCCGCAGTTCTTC
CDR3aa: CASSLMGGPQFF

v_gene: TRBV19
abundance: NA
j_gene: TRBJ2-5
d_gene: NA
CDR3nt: TGTGCCAGTAGCCCTGGGGGGCGGGGGACTTGGGGGGAGACCCAGTACTTC
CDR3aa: CASSPGGRGTWGETQYF

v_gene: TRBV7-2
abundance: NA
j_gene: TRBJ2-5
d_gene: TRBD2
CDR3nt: TGTGCCAGCAGCTTAGCCCCTCAGCGGGGGGGGAAGACCCAGTACTTC
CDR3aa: CASSLAPQRGGKTQYF

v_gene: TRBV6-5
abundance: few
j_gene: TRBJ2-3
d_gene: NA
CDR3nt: TGTGCCAGCAGTCCTCGAGGGCGGGATACGCAGTATTTT
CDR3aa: CASSPRGRDTQYF

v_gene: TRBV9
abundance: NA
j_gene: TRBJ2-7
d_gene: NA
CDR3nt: TGTGCCAGCAGCGCATCACAGGGCTACGAGCAGTACTTC
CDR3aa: CASSASQGYEQYF

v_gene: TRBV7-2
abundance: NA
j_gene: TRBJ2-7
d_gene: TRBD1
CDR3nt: TGTGCCAGCAGCTCCTGGGACAGCTCCTACGAGCAGTACTTC
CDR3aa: CASSSWDSSYEQYF

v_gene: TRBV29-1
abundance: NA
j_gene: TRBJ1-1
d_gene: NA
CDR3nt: TGCAGCGTTGCAGGGGACACTGAAGCTTTCTTT
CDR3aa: CSVAGDTEAFF

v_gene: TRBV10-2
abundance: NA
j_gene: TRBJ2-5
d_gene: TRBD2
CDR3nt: TGCGCCAGCCGACCCGCGGGGGGGCCTCAGGAGACCCAGTACTTC
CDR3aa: CASRPAGGPQETQYF

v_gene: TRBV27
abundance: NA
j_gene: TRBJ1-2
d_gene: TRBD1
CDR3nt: TGTGCCAGCAGTTTACTTCCTCTCCTTCGACAGGGGCTGGGGGGTAACTATGGCTACACCTTC
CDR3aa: CASSLLPLLRQGLGGNYGYTF

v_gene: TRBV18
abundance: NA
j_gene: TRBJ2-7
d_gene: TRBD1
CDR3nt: TGTGCCAGCTCACGGGCGGGACAGGGAGCCTACGAGCAGTACTTC
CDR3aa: CASSRAGQGAYEQYF

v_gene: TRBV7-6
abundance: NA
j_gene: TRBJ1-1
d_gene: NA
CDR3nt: TGTGCCAGCAGCCCGAGCCTCACTGAAGCTTTCTTT
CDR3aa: CASSPSLTEAFF

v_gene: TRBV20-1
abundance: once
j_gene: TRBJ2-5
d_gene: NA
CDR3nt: TGCAGTGCTAAGAGAGAGACCCAGTACTTC
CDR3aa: CSAKRETQYF

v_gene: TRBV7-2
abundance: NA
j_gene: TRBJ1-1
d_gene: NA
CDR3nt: TGTGCCAGCAGCTTAGATCGACAGAAAGCTTTCTTT
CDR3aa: CASSLDRQKAFF

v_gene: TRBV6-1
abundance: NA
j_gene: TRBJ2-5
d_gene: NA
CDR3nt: TGTGCCAGCATTTGGCGGGATACGGGGCAAGAGACCCAGTACTTC
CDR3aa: CASIWRDTGQETQYF

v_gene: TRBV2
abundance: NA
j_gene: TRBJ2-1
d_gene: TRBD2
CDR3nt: TGTGCCAGCAGCCCGACTAGCGGGGACTACAATGAGCAGTTCTTC
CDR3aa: CASSPTSGDYNEQFF

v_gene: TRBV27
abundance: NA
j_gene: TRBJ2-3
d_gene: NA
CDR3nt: TGTGCCAGCAGGCTCACTAGCAACGAAGATACGCAGTATTTT
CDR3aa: CASRLTSNEDTQYF

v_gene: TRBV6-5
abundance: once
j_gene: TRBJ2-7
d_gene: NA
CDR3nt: TGTGCCAGCACCCCAAACCGGGACTTCATTATCGAGCAGTACTTC
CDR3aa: CASTPNRDFIIEQYF

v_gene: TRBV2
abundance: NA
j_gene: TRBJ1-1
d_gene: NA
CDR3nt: TGTGCCAGCATGGTTACGGGGGGTAGCTCCAACACTGAAGCTTTCTTT
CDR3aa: CASMVTGGSSNTEAFF

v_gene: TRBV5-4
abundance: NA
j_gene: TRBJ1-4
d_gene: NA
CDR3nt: TGTGCCAGCAGCTTGGACAGGGTAGTGGAAAAACTGTTTTTT
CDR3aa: CASSLDRVVEKLFF

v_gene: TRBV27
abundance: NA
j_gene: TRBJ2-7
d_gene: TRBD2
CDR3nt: TGTGCCAGCAGTCTAACTAGCGGGGGGTCCGAGCAGTACTTC
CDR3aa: CASSLTSGGSEQYF

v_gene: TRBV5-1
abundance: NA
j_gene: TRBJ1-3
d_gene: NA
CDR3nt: TGCGCCAGCAGCTTGGAACAGGGTTACACCATATATTTT
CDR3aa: CASSLEQGYTIYF

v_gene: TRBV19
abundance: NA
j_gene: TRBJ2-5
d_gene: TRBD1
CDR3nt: TGTGCCAGTACCCCCCGGGACAGGGGAAAGACCCAGTACTTC
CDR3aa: CASTPRDRGKTQYF

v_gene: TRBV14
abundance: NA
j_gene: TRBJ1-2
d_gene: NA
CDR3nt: TGTGCCAGCAGCCCATCCCGACAGACTCCTTATGGCTACACCTTC
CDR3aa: CASSPSRQTPYGYTF

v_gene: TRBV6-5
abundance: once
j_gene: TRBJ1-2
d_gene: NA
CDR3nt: TGTGCCAGCAGAATGTACCAGGGTAACTATGGCTACACCTTC
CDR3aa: CASRMYQGNYGYTF

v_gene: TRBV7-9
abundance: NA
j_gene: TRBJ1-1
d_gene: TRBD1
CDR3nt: TGTGCCAGCAGCTTAGCCGCGGGACAGGGTCGGACTGAAGCTTTCTTT
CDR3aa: CASSLAAGQGRTEAFF

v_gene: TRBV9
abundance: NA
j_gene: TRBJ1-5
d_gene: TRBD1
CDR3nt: TGTGCCAGCAGCCCCGGTTCAGGGGGAGGACAGCCCCAGCATTTT
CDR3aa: CASSPGSGGGQPQHF

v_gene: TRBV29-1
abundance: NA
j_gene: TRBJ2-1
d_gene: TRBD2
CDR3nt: TGCAGCGGTGAGCGGGGGGGGGATGAGCAGTTCTTC
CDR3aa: CSGERGGDEQFF

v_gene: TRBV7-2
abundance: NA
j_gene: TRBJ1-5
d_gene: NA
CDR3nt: TGTGCCAGTAGTACTAACCGGGACATACAGCCCCAGCATTTT
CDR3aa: CASSTNRDIQPQHF

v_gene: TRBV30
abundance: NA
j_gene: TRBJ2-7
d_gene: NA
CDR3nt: TGTGCCTGGAGTGTACTGGGGGGTGGTGAGCAGTACTTC
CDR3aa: CAWSVLGGGEQYF

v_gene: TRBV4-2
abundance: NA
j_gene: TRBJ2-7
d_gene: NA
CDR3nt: TGTGCCAGCAGCCAAGATAGAGAGGGTTACGAGCAGTACTTC
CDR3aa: CASSQDREGYEQYF

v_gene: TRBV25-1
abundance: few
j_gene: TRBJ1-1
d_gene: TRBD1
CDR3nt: TGTGCCAGCAGTAATCCCGGGACAGGGTTCCAAGGCACTGAAGCTTTCTTT
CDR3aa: CASSNPGTGFQGTEAFF

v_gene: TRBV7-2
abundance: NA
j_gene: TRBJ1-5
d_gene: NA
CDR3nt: TGTGCCAGCAGCTTAACAGGGAGCAATCAGCCCCAGCATTTT
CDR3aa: CASSLTGSNQPQHF

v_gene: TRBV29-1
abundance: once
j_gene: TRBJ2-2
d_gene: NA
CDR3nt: TGCAGCGTTGAGGTGGGGCAGGGCGGACGGGAGCTGTTTTTT
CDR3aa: CSVEVGQGGRELFF

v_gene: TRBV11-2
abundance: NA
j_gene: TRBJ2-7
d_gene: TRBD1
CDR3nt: TGTGCCAGCAGCTTTTCTGGCAGGGGGCCGTACGAGCAGTACTTC
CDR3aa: CASSFSGRGPYEQYF

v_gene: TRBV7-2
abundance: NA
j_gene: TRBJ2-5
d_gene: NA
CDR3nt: TGTGCCAGCAGCCTACCGACGGACTATAAAGAGACCCAGTACTTC
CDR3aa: CASSLPTDYKETQYF

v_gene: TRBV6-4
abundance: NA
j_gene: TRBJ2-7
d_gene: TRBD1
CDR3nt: TGTGCCAGCAGTGCCCAACAGGGGGCTGACGAGCAGTACTTC
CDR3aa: CASSAQQGADEQYF

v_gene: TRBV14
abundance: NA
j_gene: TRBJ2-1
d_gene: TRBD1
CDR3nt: TGTGCCAGCAGCCAAGATAGAGAGCCAGGGGGCTCCATCCTCCGTGCCTACAATGAGCAGTTCTTC
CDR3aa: CASSQDREPGGSILRAYNEQFF

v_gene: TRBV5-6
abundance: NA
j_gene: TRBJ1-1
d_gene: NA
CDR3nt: TGTGCCAGCAGCTTTCAGGGTACCTTCGGAGCTTTCTTT
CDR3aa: CASSFQGTFGAFF

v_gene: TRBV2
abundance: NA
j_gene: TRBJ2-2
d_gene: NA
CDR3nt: TGTGCCAGCAGGAGAGATGCCTCACCGGCCGGGGAGCTGTTTTTT
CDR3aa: CASRRDASPAGELFF

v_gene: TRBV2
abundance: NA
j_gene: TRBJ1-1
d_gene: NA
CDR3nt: TGTGCCAGCAGTTACGGACAGACTATGAACACTGAAGCTTTCTTT
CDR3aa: CASSYGQTMNTEAFF